The clone carrying this T cell receptor (beta chain) was observed at least ten times. Antigen unknown. The entry originates in a study of blood T cells in healthy people across ages. General observations from the study: Leaving the PBMCs unsorted stopped any conclusive comparison of naive versus antigen-experienced cells.

The second PCR ran roughly 7 to 11 cycles with a sample-barcoded 5' primer and J-beta primers. TCRdb passed the 5' RACE reads through MiXCR, listing each CDR3 protein once. The sample lists approximately 800,000 distinct CDR3 sequences, roughly 25% occurring once. The length of the CDR3 is 14 residues. Germline CDR1 reads SGHTA; CDR2 reads FQGNSA. The J segment lost 7 bases and the V segment lost 1 base, leaving 4 bases of the junction unmatched. This sample also belongs to another study, concerning T cells of mothers and their children. From that paper: Donation was provided by three healthy Caucasian mothers along with their six children. Reverse transcription into cDNA received all extracted RNA, at approximately 1.6 ug per 15 ul. Addition of sample barcodes and 2-4 random nucleotides occurred through the M1S primer of the second PCR.

This sequence was found in a boy between 10 and 17 years old in good health. The specimen was blood. The V call is TRBV7-2, the J call TRBJ2-7; 10 bases line up with TRBD1. The CDR3 sequence is CASSLGTGGVEQYF. The CDR3 nucleotides read TGTGCCAGCAGCTTAGGGACAGGGGGGGTTGAGCAGTACTTC.